The source of this TCR beta chain is a study of T cells in Graves' hyperthyroidism and ophthalmopathy. Regarding this clonotype: Its antigen remains unidentified.

The CDR3 is 14 amino acids. The V gene's germline CDR1 is MNHEY and CDR2 SMNVEV (reference sequence). V dropped 5 bases and J dropped 0 bases, with 9 bases sitting between them. Using RNA transcripts as the source, TCR beta CDR3 regions were amplified. Primed by the HTBI set, a first-round RT-PCR was run on the TCR CDR3. TCRdb ran MiXCR on the multiplex PCR reads and lists one entry per CDR3 protein. This table holds roughly 700,000 distinct CDR3 sequences, roughly 32% found once. Overall study findings and caveats: Ophthalmopathy was distinguished from stable hyperthyroidism by 13 V-J signatures.

The sequencing input was blood. The V and J genes are TRBV27 and TRBJ2-3; D may be TRBD1 (6 bases). The source is a middle-aged woman with Graves' hyperthyroidism. The CDR3 coding sequence is TGTGCCAGCAGTCGACAGGTTAGCACAGATACGCAGTATTTT. Its translation: CASSRQVSTDTQYF.